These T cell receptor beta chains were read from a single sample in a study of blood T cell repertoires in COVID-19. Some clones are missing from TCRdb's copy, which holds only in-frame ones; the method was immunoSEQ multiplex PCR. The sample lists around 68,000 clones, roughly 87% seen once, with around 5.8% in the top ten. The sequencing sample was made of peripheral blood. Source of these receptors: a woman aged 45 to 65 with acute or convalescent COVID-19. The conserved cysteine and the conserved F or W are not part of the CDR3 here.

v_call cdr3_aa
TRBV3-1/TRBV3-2 ASSYHRGGYT
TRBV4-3 ASSQFGLAGINEQF
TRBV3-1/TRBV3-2 ASSSLGVNTEAF
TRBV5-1 ASKDRASSSGANVLT
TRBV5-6 ASSMTGRWGEKLF
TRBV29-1 SQKQGGGEQF
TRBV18 ASSSGQGGYNEQF
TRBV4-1 ASSLDRGGYEQF
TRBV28 ASSYDSSYEQY
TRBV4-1 ASSQVTGQIKNTEAF
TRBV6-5 ASREDPYEQY
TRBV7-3 ASSFLGHRQETQY
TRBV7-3 ASSPGGTDTQY
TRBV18 ASSAGTGNTIY
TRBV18 ASSRDRANSPLH
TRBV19 ASSLDRNSNQPQH
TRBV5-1 ASSLARGGPPKAF
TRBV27 ASRPGLAGIYEQY
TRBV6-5 ATTGFGTEAF
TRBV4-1 ASSQTALTRSPLH
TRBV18 ASSALYTEAF
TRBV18 ASSPPGPQYGYT
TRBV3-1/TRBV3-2 ASSPKHKSYNSPLH
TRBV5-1 ASSVWSAGGSYEQY
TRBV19 ASSIRSGTNTGELF
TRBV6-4 ASSPSPGVYGYT
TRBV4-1 ASSQDRSLSIY
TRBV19 ASGSGGQETQY
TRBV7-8 ASSRLQGTPTPLH
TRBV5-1 ASSLDPGPTEAF
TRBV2 ASSDFRGQGSSPLH
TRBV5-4 ASSLGGVSYNEQF
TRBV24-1 AIPGNQPQH
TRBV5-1 ASSLNGAGGGRNTEAF
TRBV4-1 ASSQGGGQGGYETQY
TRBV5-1 ASSLRFREDGTDTQY
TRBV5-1 ASSRDRGAPLH
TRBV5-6 ASSSVGTGYPFYEQY
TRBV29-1 SVPGTGNSGNTIY
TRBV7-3 ASSLGTSGNTIY
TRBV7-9 ASSLNRNTEAF
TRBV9 ASSVGGTGTGYYT
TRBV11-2 ASSLNLVSGNTIY
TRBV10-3 AISDYTGGGQPQH
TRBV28 ASSSGQNSVYT
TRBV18 ASSLHQGWDQPQH
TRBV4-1 ASRLAGGINTGELF
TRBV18 ASSTVKLRGDTQY
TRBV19 ASTLGNRENSPLH
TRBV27 ATLIGNTQY
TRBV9 ASSLQGQSGNTIY
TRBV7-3 ASSPRGLGANTGELF
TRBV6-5 ASSYPDRARSEQF
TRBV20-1 SASFRDRASYEQY
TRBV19 ASTSGLGTAGNTIY
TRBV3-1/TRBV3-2 ASSQGRGQRYNEQF
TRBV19 ASSRQGGETQY
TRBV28 ASRRTRPYYGYT
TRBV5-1 ASSQDRKNTGELF